The clone carrying this T cell receptor beta chain was seen only a few times. As yet, its antigen is unknown. The data are from a study of CD8+ T cells in alopecia areata. The study, taken as a whole, reports: In lesional scalp, particularly from alopecia totalis/universalis, clonality was higher than in normal scalp.

V was pared by 2 bases and J by 5 bases, with 10 bases between. CDR3 length: 13 amino acids. In germline, CDR1 is SGHRS, CDR2 YFSETQ. Treatment meaning: oral pan-JAK inhibitor, 5-10 mg twice daily. Extracted RNA was reverse transcribed, and the resulting cDNA served as sequencing template. Libraries were prepared by immunoSEQ multiplex PCR; TCRdb keeps only in-frame clonotypes and omits some of them. The repertoire holds approximately 210,000 clones, with approximately 61% as singletons. This chain links TRBV5-1 with TRBJ2-5; D is undetermined. This sample comprised CD4+ T cells sorted from blood, obtained at week 24, from a patient treated with tofacitinib. The TCR sequence derives from a human donor with alopecia areata. CDR3 region: CASSFGSGETQYF. In DNA, the CDR3 is TGCGCCAGCAGCTTTGGATCCGGGGAGACCCAGTACTTC.